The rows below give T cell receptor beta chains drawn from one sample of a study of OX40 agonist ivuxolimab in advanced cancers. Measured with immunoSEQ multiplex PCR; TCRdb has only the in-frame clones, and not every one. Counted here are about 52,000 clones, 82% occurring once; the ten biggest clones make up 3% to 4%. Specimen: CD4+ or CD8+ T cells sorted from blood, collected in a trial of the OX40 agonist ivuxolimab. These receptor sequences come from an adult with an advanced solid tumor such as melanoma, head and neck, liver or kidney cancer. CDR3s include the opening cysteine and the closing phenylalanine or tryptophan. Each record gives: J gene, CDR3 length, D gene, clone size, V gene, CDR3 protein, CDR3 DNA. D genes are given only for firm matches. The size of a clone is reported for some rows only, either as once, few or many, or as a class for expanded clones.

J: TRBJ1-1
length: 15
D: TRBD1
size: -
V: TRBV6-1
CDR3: CASSALQGASTEAFF
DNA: TGTGCCAGCAGTGCCCTACAGGGGGCCAGCACTGAAGCTTTCTTT

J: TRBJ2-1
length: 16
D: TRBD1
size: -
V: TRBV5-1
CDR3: CASSLQGQGRLNEQFF
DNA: TGCGCCAGCAGCTTGCAAGGACAGGGGCGACTCAATGAGCAGTTCTTC

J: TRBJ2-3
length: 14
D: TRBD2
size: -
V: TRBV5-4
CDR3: CASSPGLAADTQYF
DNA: TGTGCCAGCAGTCCGGGACTAGCCGCAGATACGCAGTATTTT

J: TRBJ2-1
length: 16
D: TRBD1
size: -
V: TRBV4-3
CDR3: CASSQETGQVYNEQFF
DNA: TGCGCCAGCAGCCAGGAGACGGGACAGGTCTACAATGAGCAGTTCTTC

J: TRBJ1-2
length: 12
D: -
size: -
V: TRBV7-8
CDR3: CASSPPNYGYTF
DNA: TGTGCCAGCAGCCCCCCGAACTATGGCTACACCTTC

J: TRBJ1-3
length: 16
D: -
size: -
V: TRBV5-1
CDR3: CASSLSLQGGLNTIYF
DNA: TGCGCCAGCAGCTTGTCTCTCCAGGGAGGGTTAAACACCATATATTTT

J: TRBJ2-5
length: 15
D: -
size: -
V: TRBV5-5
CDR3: CASSLGSGSQETQYF
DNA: TGTGCCAGCAGCTTGGGGTCAGGGTCCCAAGAGACCCAGTACTTC

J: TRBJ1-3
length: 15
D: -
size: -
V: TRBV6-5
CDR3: CASRPSRDSGNTIYF
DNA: TGTGCCAGCAGACCATCCAGGGACTCTGGAAACACCATATATTTT

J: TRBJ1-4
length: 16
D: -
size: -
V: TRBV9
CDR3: CASSAGHGGTNEKLFF
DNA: TGTGCCAGCAGCGCCGGTCACGGGGGCACTAATGAAAAACTGTTTTTT

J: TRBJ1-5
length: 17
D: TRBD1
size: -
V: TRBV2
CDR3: CASSDIFRDSSNQPQHF
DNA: TGTGCCAGCAGTGATATATTCCGGGACAGTAGCAATCAGCCCCAGCATTTT

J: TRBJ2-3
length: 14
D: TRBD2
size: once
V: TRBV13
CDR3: CASSPGTTAATQYF
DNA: TGTGCCAGCAGCCCCGGGACTACCGCAGCTACGCAGTATTTT

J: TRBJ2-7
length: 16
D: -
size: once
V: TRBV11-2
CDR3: CASSFDGTGNHYEQYF
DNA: TGTGCCAGCAGCTTCGACGGGACGGGGAATCATTACGAGCAGTACTTC

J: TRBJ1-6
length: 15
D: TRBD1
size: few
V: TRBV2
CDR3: CASSKGQGYNSPLHF
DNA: TGTGCCAGCAGTAAGGGACAGGGCTATAATTCACCCCTCCACTTT

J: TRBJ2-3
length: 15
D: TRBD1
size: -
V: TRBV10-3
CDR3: CAISVRTGGADTQYF
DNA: TGTGCCATCAGTGTGAGGACAGGGGGAGCAGATACGCAGTATTTT

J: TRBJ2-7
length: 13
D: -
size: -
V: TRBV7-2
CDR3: CASSFGRVNEQYF
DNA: TGTGCCAGCAGCTTCGGCAGGGTCAACGAGCAGTACTTC

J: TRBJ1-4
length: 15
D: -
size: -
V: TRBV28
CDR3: CASKPEGLGRGKLFF
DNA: TGTGCCAGCAAGCCCGAGGGCCTCGGGAGGGGAAAACTGTTTTTT